Listed below are T cell receptor beta chains from one sample, sequenced in a study of cytomegalovirus exposure and HLA in healthy donors. Here immunoSEQ multiplex PCR was the method, and the copy in TCRdb shows in-frame clones only, minus some. The table lists 220,000 or so clones, roughly four fifths of them singletons. The sequenced material came from PBMCs. All receptors come from a woman in her thirties or forties in good health and CMV-seronegative. Both conserved end residues are part of each CDR3. Each record gives: V gene, D gene, J gene, clone size, CDR3 protein, CDR3 DNA. The D gene is left open where the match is weak. Size tells how often a clone was seen (once, few, many) or the class of an expanded clone, and some rows leave it out.

v_gene: TRBV7-2
d_gene: -
j_gene: TRBJ1-4
abundance: -
CDR3aa: CASSLARAPQGKLFF
CDR3nt: TGTGCCAGCAGCTTAGCGCGGGCACCCCAAGGAAAACTGTTTTTT

v_gene: TRBV28
d_gene: -
j_gene: TRBJ1-2
abundance: -
CDR3aa: CASSSRNYGYTF
CDR3nt: TGTGCCAGCAGTTCCCGTAACTATGGCTACACCTTC

v_gene: TRBV28
d_gene: TRBD2
j_gene: TRBJ2-3
abundance: -
CDR3aa: CASSPTILARTDTQYF
CDR3nt: TGTGCCAGCAGTCCCACGATACTAGCGCGCACAGATACGCAGTATTTT

v_gene: TRBV7-9
d_gene: -
j_gene: TRBJ1-1
abundance: -
CDR3aa: CASSLVTGDEAFF
CDR3nt: TGTGCCAGCAGCTTAGTGACGGGAGATGAAGCTTTCTTT

v_gene: TRBV7-9
d_gene: TRBD1
j_gene: TRBJ1-1
abundance: -
CDR3aa: CASSFWDSNTEAFF
CDR3nt: TGTGCCAGCAGCTTCTGGGACAGTAACACTGAAGCTTTCTTT

v_gene: TRBV28
d_gene: TRBD1
j_gene: TRBJ2-2
abundance: -
CDR3aa: CASRPRTGGDTGELFF
CDR3nt: TGTGCCAGCAGGCCTCGGACAGGGGGAGACACCGGGGAGCTGTTTTTT

v_gene: TRBV6-5
d_gene: TRBD2
j_gene: TRBJ2-1
abundance: -
CDR3aa: CASSYGAGGPAEQFF
CDR3nt: TGTGCCAGCAGTTACGGGGCGGGAGGGCCAGCTGAGCAGTTCTTC

v_gene: TRBV29-1
d_gene: TRBD1
j_gene: TRBJ1-2
abundance: -
CDR3aa: CSVETRDSYLYGYTF
CDR3nt: TGCAGCGTTGAAACCCGGGACAGTTACCTATATGGCTACACCTTC

v_gene: TRBV27
d_gene: -
j_gene: TRBJ1-1
abundance: -
CDR3aa: CASSPLGGGKVEAFF
CDR3nt: TGTGCCAGCAGCCCCTTGGGAGGGGGTAAGGTGGAAGCTTTCTTT

v_gene: TRBV19
d_gene: TRBD1
j_gene: TRBJ2-7
abundance: few
CDR3aa: CASTPGAGGEQYF
CDR3nt: TGTGCCAGTACTCCCGGGGCAGGGGGCGAGCAGTACTTC

v_gene: TRBV5-1
d_gene: -
j_gene: TRBJ1-2
abundance: -
CDR3aa: CASSSQGFPLTSYRGYTF
CDR3nt: TGCGCCAGCAGCTCGCAGGGCTTCCCCCTCACCTCCTATAGAGGCTACACCTTC

v_gene: TRBV19
d_gene: TRBD1
j_gene: TRBJ2-2
abundance: -
CDR3aa: CARRGPGTGNTGELFF
CDR3nt: TGTGCCAGGAGAGGTCCCGGGACAGGAAACACCGGGGAGCTGTTTTTT

v_gene: TRBV29-1
d_gene: TRBD1
j_gene: TRBJ1-1
abundance: -
CDR3aa: CSVTDRGRLQLSEAFF
CDR3nt: TGCAGCGTAACGGACAGGGGACGCCTTCAATTATCTGAAGCTTTCTTT

v_gene: TRBV27
d_gene: TRBD1
j_gene: TRBJ1-1
abundance: few
CDR3aa: CASRHGTGPMNTEAFF
CDR3nt: TGTGCCAGCAGGCATGGGACAGGCCCAATGAACACTGAAGCTTTCTTT

v_gene: TRBV10-3
d_gene: TRBD1
j_gene: TRBJ2-2
abundance: once
CDR3aa: CAISEWGTGNTGELFF
CDR3nt: TGTGCCATCAGTGAGTGGGGGACAGGGAACACCGGGGAGCTGTTTTTT

v_gene: TRBV6-1
d_gene: -
j_gene: TRBJ2-4
abundance: -
CDR3aa: CASSESLPANIQYF
CDR3nt: TGTGCCAGCAGTGAAAGTTTACCTGCGAACATTCAGTACTTC

v_gene: TRBV13
d_gene: -
j_gene: TRBJ2-1
abundance: -
CDR3aa: CASSLELESNEQFF
CDR3nt: TGTGCCAGCAGCTTAGAGCTAGAGTCCAATGAGCAGTTCTTC

v_gene: TRBV11-2
d_gene: TRBD1
j_gene: TRBJ1-2
abundance: few
CDR3aa: CASSLATPTGAGYTF
CDR3nt: TGTGCCAGCAGCTTAGCCACACCTACAGGGGCTGGCTACACCTTC

v_gene: TRBV7-2
d_gene: TRBD2
j_gene: TRBJ2-1
abundance: few
CDR3aa: CASTISGSQSNEQFF
CDR3nt: TGTGCCAGCACCATTAGCGGGAGTCAGAGCAATGAGCAGTTCTTC

v_gene: TRBV27
d_gene: -
j_gene: TRBJ1-2
abundance: -
CDR3aa: CASSLGQRGGGYTF
CDR3nt: TGTGCCAGCAGTTTGGGGCAGAGAGGGGGTGGCTACACCTTC

v_gene: TRBV5-4
d_gene: -
j_gene: TRBJ1-2
abundance: once
CDR3aa: CASSTQARGGYGYTF
CDR3nt: TGTGCCAGCAGCACGCAAGCACGAGGGGGCTATGGCTACACCTTC

v_gene: TRBV25-1
d_gene: -
j_gene: TRBJ2-7
abundance: -
CDR3aa: CASSEYQSIWGDAYEQYF
CDR3nt: TGTGCCAGCAGTGAATACCAATCCATCTGGGGGGATGCCTACGAGCAGTACTTC

v_gene: TRBV6-1
d_gene: TRBD1
j_gene: TRBJ1-2
abundance: -
CDR3aa: CASSEPGQGIYGYTF
CDR3nt: TGTGCCAGCAGTGAGCCGGGACAGGGAATCTATGGCTACACCTTC

v_gene: TRBV28
d_gene: TRBD1
j_gene: TRBJ1-2
abundance: once
CDR3aa: CASSPGTGANYGYTF
CDR3nt: TGTGCCAGCAGTCCAGGGACAGGGGCTAACTATGGCTACACCTTC

v_gene: TRBV5-8
d_gene: -
j_gene: TRBJ1-2
abundance: -
CDR3aa: CASSLSYRGEDGYTF
CDR3nt: TGTGCCAGCAGCTTGTCGTACCGGGGGGAGGATGGCTACACCTTC

v_gene: TRBV19
d_gene: -
j_gene: TRBJ1-2
abundance: once
CDR3aa: CASSIDRGYYGYTF
CDR3nt: TGTGCCAGTAGTATAGACAGGGGATACTATGGCTACACCTTC

v_gene: TRBV5-4
d_gene: -
j_gene: TRBJ1-1
abundance: few
CDR3aa: CASSLETTRNTEAFF
CDR3nt: TGTGCCAGCAGCTTGGAAACTACACGGAACACTGAAGCTTTCTTT

v_gene: TRBV19
d_gene: -
j_gene: TRBJ2-3
abundance: -
CDR3aa: CASSTGRGTSTDTQYF
CDR3nt: TGTGCCAGTAGTACCGGTCGCGGGACTAGCACAGATACGCAGTATTTT

v_gene: TRBV6-1
d_gene: -
j_gene: TRBJ2-5
abundance: -
CDR3aa: CASSGFRKETQYF
CDR3nt: TGTGCCAGCAGTGGCTTCAGAAAAGAGACCCAGTACTTC

v_gene: TRBV19
d_gene: -
j_gene: TRBJ1-1
abundance: -
CDR3aa: CATVGTARQVNTEAFF
CDR3nt: TGTGCCACTGTAGGGACCGCCAGACAGGTTAACACTGAAGCTTTCTTT

v_gene: TRBV28
d_gene: -
j_gene: TRBJ2-3
abundance: -
CDR3aa: CASSPGGAATDTQYF
CDR3nt: TGTGCCAGCAGCCCGGGGGGCGCGGCCACAGATACGCAGTATTTT

v_gene: TRBV5-4
d_gene: TRBD1
j_gene: TRBJ2-7
abundance: -
CDR3aa: CASSSGQGSEQYF
CDR3nt: TGTGCCAGCAGCAGTGGACAGGGCAGCGAGCAGTACTTC

v_gene: TRBV7-8
d_gene: TRBD2
j_gene: TRBJ2-1
abundance: -
CDR3aa: CASQTSGRALAQFF
CDR3nt: TGTGCCAGCCAAACTAGCGGGAGGGCTCTTGCCCAGTTCTTC

v_gene: TRBV6-4
d_gene: TRBD1
j_gene: TRBJ2-1
abundance: -
CDR3aa: CASRERQGHTNEQFF
CDR3nt: TGTGCCAGCAGGGAGAGACAGGGCCACACGAATGAGCAGTTCTTC

v_gene: TRBV29-1
d_gene: -
j_gene: TRBJ1-2
abundance: -
CDR3aa: CSVEPDTNYGYTF
CDR3nt: TGCAGCGTTGAGCCAGATACTAACTATGGCTACACCTTC

v_gene: TRBV5-1
d_gene: TRBD1
j_gene: TRBJ1-1
abundance: -
CDR3aa: CASSPSTGRGTEAFF
CDR3nt: TGCGCCAGCAGCCCGTCGACAGGGAGAGGGACTGAAGCTTTCTTT

v_gene: TRBV29-1
d_gene: -
j_gene: TRBJ1-1
abundance: -
CDR3aa: CSVVRGRQNTEAFF
CDR3nt: TGCAGCGTTGTCCGAGGGCGGCAGAACACTGAAGCTTTCTTT

v_gene: TRBV2
d_gene: TRBD2
j_gene: TRBJ2-2
abundance: -
CDR3aa: CASSEFQAGAVGELFF
CDR3nt: TGTGCCAGCAGTGAATTCCAAGCGGGAGCTGTCGGGGAGCTGTTTTTT

v_gene: TRBV7-8
d_gene: TRBD1
j_gene: TRBJ2-7
abundance: -
CDR3aa: CASSSTGGTDEQYF
CDR3nt: TGTGCCAGCAGCTCCACAGGGGGCACAGACGAGCAGTACTTC

v_gene: TRBV27
d_gene: -
j_gene: TRBJ2-7
abundance: -
CDR3aa: CASSGQEGSYEQYF
CDR3nt: TGTGCCAGCAGTGGTCAGGAGGGATCCTACGAGCAGTACTTC

v_gene: TRBV7-9
d_gene: TRBD2
j_gene: TRBJ2-1
abundance: -
CDR3aa: CASSRSGRAANEQFF
CDR3nt: TGTGCCAGCAGCCGTAGCGGGAGGGCCGCGAATGAGCAGTTCTTC

v_gene: TRBV27
d_gene: -
j_gene: TRBJ2-7
abundance: -
CDR3aa: CASSLNGHSGDEQYF
CDR3nt: TGTGCCAGCAGTTTGAACGGACACTCTGGGGACGAGCAGTACTTC

v_gene: TRBV27
d_gene: TRBD2
j_gene: TRBJ2-7
abundance: -
CDR3aa: CASSFTAGGSYEQYF
CDR3nt: TGTGCCAGCAGTTTTACGGCGGGAGGCTCCTACGAGCAGTACTTC

v_gene: TRBV7-9
d_gene: -
j_gene: TRBJ2-2
abundance: -
CDR3aa: CASSLRDSGTGELFF
CDR3nt: TGTGCCAGCAGCCTTCGGGACTCGGGAACCGGGGAGCTGTTTTTT

v_gene: TRBV5-1
d_gene: -
j_gene: TRBJ2-5
abundance: -
CDR3aa: CASSFLARETQYF
CDR3nt: TGCGCCAGCAGCTTCCTAGCGAGGGAGACCCAGTACTTC

v_gene: TRBV5-1
d_gene: -
j_gene: TRBJ1-1
abundance: once
CDR3aa: CASWGLHTEAFF
CDR3nt: TGCGCCAGTTGGGGGCTCCACACTGAAGCTTTCTTT